The present TCR beta chain was sequenced within a study of shared clonotypes between healthy human individuals. Whole-study findings and limits: Rarefaction curves obtained for sorted subsets showed sequencing incomplete despite large depth. Clonotypes which were not shared had lower generation probabilities than clonotypes that all four donors shared. A handful of donors had roughly 5% of their naive CD4 clonotypes in common.

Of note for this clone: The antigen remains undetermined.

CDR1 and CDR2 (germline): LNHNV, YYDKDF (reference sequence). The ends lost 0 bases at V and 1 base at J; junction bases unmatched: 2. CDR3 length: 17 residues. An even split of each subset's genomic DNA across several immunoSEQ plates was performed. Produced via immunoSEQ multiplex PCR; TCRdb's table is partial and in-frame only. The sample lists about 1,800,000 clones, less than 95% occurring once. CD45RO-negative CD8 cells positively selected for CCR7 made up the naive population, which excluded terminally differentiated effector memory CD45RA+ cells. What was sequenced was naive CD8+ T cells sorted from blood. The source is a man younger than 30 in good health. The chain links TRBV15 to TRBJ2-3; 12 bases match TRBD1. The CDR3 loop reads CATSREGTGGGTDTQYF. As DNA, the CDR3 is TGTGCCACCAGCAGAGAAGGGACAGGGGGCGGCACAGATACGCAGTATTTT.